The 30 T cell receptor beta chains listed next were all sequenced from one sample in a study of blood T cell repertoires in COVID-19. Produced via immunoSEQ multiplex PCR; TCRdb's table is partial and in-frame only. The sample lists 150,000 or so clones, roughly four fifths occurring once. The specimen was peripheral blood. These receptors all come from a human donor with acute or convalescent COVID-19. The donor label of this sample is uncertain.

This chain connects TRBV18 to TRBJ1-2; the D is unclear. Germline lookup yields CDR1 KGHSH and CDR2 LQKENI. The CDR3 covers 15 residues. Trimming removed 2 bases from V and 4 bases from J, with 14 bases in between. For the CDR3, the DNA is TGTGCCAGCTCACCAGGAGGCCTAGGGAGCTATGGCTACACCTTC. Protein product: CASSPGGLGSYGYTF.

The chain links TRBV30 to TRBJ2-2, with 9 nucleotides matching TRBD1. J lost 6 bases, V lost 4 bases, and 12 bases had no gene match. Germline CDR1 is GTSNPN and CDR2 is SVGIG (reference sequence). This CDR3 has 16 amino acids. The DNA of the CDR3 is TGTGCCTGGACAAGGACAGGGGTATTGTTGGCCGGGGAGCTGTTTTTT. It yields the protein CAWTRTGVLLAGELFF.

The CDR3 coding sequence is TGTGCCAGCAGTGAGGACAGGGCTCCCCTTTTCTTT. Residues: CASSEDRAPLFF. V is TRBV2 and J is TRBJ1-1, with 8 bases fitting TRBD1. The germline CDR1 and CDR2 sequences are SNHLY and FYNNEI. The CDR3 is 12 residues long. V lost 3 bases to trimming and J lost 13 bases; unmatched junction nucleotides: 7.

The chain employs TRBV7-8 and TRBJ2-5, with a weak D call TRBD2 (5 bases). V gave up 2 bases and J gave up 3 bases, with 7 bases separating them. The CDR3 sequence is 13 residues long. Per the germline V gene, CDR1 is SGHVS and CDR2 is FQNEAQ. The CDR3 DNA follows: TGTGCCAGCAGCTTACCCGGGGAAGAGACCCAGTACTTC. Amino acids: CASSLPGEETQYF.

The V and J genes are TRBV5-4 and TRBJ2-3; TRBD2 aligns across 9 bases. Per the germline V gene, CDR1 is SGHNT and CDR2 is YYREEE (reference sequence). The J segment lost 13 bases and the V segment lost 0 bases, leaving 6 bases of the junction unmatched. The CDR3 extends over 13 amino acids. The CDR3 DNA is TGTGCCAGCAGCTTGGAGTTAGCGGGGGAAAAGTATTTT. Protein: CASSLELAGEKYF.

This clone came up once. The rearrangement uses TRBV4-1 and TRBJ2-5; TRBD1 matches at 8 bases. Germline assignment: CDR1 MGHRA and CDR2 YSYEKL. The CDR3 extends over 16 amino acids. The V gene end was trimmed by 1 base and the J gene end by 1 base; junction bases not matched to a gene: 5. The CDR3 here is CASSQGGRGPQETQYF. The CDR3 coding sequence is TGCGCCAGCAGCCAAGGAGGCAGGGGGCCCCAAGAGACCCAGTACTTC.

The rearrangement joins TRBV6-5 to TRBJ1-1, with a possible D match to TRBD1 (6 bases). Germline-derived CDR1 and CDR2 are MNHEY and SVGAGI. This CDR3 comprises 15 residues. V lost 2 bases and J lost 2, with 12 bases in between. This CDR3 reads CASSYSGQPNTEAFF. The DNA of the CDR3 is TGTGCCAGCAGTTACAGCGGACAGCCTAACACTGAAGCTTTCTTT.

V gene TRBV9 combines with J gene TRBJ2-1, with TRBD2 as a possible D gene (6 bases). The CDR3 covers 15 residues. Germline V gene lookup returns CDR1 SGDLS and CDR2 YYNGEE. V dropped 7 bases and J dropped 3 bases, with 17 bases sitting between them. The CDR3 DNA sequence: TGTGCCAGCTCCACCGCCGGGAGCTACTACAATGAGCAGTTCTTC. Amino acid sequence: CASSTAGSYYNEQFF.

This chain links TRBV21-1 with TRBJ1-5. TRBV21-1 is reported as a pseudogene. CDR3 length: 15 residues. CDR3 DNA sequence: TGTGCCAGCAGCAAGGGGGACGGGGGGGATCAGCCCCAGCATTTT. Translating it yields CASSKGDGGDQPQHF.

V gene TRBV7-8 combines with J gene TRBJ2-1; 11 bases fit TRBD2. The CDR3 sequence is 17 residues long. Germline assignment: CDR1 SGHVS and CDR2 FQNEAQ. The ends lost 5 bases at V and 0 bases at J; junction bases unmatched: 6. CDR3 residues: CASSLLAGGSSYNEQFF. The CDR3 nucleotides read TGTGCCAGCAGCCTCTTAGCGGGGGGGAGCTCCTACAATGAGCAGTTCTTC.

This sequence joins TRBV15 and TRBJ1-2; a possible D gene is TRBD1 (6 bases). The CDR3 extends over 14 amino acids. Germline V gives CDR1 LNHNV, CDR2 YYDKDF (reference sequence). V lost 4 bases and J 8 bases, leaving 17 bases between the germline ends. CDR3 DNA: TGTGCCACCAGCATTATAGGGGGGGGCGACGGCTACACCTTC. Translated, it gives CATSIIGGGDGYTF.

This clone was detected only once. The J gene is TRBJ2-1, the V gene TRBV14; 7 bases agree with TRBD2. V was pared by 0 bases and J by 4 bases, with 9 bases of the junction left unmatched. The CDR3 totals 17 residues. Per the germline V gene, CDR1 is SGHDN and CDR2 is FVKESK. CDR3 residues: CASSQERGSGVYNEQFF. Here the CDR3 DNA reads TGTGCCAGCAGCCAAGAAAGAGGAAGCGGGGTTTACAATGAGCAGTTCTTC.

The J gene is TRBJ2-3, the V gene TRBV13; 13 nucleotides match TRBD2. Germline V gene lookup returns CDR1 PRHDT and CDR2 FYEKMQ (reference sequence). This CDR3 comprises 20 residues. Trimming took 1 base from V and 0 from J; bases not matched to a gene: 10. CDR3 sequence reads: CASSLVGTSGVLSSTDTQYF. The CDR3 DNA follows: TGTGCCAGCAGCTTAGTAGGGACTAGCGGGGTCCTATCTAGCACAGATACGCAGTATTTT.

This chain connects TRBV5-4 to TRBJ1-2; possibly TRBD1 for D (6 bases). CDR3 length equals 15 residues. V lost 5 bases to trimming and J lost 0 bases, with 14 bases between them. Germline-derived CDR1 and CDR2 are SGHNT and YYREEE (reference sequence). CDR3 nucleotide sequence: TGTGCCAGCAGGGGGGCAGTAGGTACTAACTATGGCTACACCTTC. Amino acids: CASRGAVGTNYGYTF.

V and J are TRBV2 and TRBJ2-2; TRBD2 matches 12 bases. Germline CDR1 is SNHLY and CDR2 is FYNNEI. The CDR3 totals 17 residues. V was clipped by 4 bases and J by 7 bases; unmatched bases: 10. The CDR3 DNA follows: TGTGCCAGCAGTGGGGGACTAGCGGGCCAAAAGGGCGGGGAGCTGTTTTTT. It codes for CASSGGLAGQKGGELFF.

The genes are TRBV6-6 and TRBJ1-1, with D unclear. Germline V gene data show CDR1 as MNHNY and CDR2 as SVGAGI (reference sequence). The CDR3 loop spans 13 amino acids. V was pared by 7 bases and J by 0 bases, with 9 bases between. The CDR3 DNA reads TGTGCCAGCACTCCCGTAGTGAACACTGAAGCTTTCTTT. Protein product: CASTPVVNTEAFF.

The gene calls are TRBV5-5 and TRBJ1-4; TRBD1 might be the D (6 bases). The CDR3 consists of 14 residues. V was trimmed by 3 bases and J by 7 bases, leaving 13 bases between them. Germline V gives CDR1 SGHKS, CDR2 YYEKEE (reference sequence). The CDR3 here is CASSSQGLGEKLFF. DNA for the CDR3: TGTGCCAGCAGCTCGCAGGGGTTAGGTGAAAAACTGTTTTTT.

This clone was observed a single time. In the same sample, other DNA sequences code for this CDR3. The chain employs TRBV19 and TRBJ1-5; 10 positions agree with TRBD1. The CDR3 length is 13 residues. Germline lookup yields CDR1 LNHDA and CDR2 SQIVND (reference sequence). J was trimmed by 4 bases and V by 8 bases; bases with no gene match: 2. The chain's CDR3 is CASRDRGNQPQHF. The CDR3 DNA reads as TGTGCCAGTCGGGACAGGGGAAATCAGCCCCAGCATTTT.

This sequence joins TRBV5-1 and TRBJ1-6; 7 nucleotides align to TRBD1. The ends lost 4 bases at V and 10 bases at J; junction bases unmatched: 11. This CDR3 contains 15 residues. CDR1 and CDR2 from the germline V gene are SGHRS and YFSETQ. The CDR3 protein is CASSDSEAGGSPLHF. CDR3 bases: TGCGCCAGCAGCGATTCGGAGGCAGGGGGGTCACCCCTCCACTTT.

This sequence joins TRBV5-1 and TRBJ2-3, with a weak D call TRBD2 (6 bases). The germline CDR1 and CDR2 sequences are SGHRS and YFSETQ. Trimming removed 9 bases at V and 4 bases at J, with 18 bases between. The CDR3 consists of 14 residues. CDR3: CATRVIGGPDTQYF. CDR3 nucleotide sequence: TGCGCCACGAGGGTTATCGGGGGTCCAGATACGCAGTATTTT.

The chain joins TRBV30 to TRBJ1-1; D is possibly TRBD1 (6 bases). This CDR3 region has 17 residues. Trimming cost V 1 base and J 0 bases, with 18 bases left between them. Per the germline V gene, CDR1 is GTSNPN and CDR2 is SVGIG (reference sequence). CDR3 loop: CAWSDSVRGSLNTEAFF. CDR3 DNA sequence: TGTGCCTGGAGTGATTCGGTCAGGGGCAGCTTGAACACTGAAGCTTTCTTT.

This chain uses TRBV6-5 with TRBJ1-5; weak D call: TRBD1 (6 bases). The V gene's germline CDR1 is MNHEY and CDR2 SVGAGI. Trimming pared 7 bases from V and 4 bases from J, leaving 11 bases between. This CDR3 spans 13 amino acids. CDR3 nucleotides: TGTGCCAGCATAACAGGGCCTAATCAGCCCCAGCATTTT. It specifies CASITGPNQPQHF.

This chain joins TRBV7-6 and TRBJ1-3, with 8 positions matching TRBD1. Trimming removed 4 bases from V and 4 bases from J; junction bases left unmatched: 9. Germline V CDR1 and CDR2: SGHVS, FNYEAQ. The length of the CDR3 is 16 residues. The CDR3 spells CASSSSTGAGGNTIYF. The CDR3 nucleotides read TGTGCCAGCAGCTCGTCGACAGGGGCGGGGGGAAACACCATATATTTT.

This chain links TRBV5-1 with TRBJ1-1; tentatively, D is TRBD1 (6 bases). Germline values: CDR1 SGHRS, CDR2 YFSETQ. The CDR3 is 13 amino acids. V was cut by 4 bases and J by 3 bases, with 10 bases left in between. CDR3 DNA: TGCGCCAGCAGCCTTACAGGGTACACTGAAGCTTTCTTT. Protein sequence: CASSLTGYTEAFF.

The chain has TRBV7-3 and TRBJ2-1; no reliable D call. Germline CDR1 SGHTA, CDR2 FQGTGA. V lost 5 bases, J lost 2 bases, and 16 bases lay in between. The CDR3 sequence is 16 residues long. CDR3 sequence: CASSRFGSDAYNEQFF. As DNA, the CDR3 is TGTGCCAGCAGCCGATTTGGAAGCGATGCCTACAATGAGCAGTTCTTC.

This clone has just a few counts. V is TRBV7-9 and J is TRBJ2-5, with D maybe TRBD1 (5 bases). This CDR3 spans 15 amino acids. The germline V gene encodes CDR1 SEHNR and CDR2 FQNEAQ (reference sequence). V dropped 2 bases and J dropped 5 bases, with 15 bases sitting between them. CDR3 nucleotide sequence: TGTGCCAGCAGCTTATATGAGACAGCAGGGGAGACCCAGTACTTC. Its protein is CASSLYETAGETQYF.

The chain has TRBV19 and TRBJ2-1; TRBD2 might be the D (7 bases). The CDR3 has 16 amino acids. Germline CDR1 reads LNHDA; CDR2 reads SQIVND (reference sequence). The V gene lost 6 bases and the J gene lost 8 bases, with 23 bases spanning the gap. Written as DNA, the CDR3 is TGTGCCAGTAGGGACACGGGGGGCCCAAGGGGGGATGAGCAGTTCTTC. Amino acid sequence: CASRDTGGPRGDEQFF.

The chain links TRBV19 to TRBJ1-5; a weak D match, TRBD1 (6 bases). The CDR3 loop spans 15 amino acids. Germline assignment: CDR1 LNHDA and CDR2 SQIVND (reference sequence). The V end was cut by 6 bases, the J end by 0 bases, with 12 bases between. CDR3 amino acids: CASSGTTFSNQPQHF. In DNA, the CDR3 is TGTGCCAGTAGCGGGACAACTTTTAGCAATCAGCCCCAGCATTTT.

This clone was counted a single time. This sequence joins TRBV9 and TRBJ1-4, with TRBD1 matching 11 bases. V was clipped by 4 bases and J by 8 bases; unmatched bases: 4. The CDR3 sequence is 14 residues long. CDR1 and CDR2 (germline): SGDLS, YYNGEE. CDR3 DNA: TGTGCCAGCAGCCCAGGGACAGGGGGAGAAAAACTGTTTTTT. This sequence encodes CASSPGTGGEKLFF.

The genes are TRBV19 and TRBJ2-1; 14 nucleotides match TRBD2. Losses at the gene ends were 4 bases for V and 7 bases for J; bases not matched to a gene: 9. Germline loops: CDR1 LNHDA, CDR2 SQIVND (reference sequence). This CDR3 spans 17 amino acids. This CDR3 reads CASSKTSGGASWNEQFF. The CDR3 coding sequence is TGTGCCAGTAGTAAGACTAGCGGGGGGGCCTCTTGGAATGAGCAGTTCTTC.